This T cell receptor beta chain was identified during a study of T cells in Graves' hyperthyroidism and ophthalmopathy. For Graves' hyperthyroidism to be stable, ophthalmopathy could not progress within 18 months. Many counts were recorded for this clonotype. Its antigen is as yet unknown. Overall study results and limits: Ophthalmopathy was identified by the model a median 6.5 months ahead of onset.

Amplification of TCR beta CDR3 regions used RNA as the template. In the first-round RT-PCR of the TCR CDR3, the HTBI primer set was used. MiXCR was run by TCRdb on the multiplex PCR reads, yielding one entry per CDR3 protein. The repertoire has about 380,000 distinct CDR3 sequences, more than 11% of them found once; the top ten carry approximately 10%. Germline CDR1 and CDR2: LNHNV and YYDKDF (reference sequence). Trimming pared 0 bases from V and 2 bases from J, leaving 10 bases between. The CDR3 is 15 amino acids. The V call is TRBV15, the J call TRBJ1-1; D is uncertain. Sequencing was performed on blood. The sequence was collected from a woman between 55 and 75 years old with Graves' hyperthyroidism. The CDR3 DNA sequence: TGTGCCACCAGCAGAGATGCCCTCCAAAACACTGAAGCTTTCTTT. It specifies CATSRDALQNTEAFF.